Shown below are 22 T cell receptor beta chains from a single sample sequenced in a study of STAT5B mutations in CD4+ large granular lymphocyte leukemia. This table comes from immunoSEQ multiplex PCR, and its TCRdb copy is limited to in-frame clones, with some not included. This table holds roughly 48,000 clones, approximately 70% found once. The sequencing input was CD4+ T cells from blood buffy coats. These receptor sequences come from a human donor in good health.

The rearrangement links TRBV19 to TRBJ2-3, with a weak D call TRBD2 (6 bases). The germline V gene encodes CDR1 LNHDA and CDR2 SQIVND (reference sequence). The CDR3 is made up of 17 amino acids. The germline V and J ends were trimmed by 5 bases and 1 base, with 19 bases remaining between them. The CDR3 region is CASSPFTSLLGTDTQYF. CDR3 nucleotides: TGTGCCAGTAGTCCTTTTACTAGCCTATTGGGCACAGATACGCAGTATTTT.

The chain is built from TRBV9 and TRBJ2-1, with D possibly TRBD1 on 5 matching bases. Germline V gives CDR1 SGDLS, CDR2 YYNGEE. The V and J ends lost 6 bases and 0 bases respectively, with 19 bases between them. The CDR3 is made up of 17 amino acids. This CDR3 reads CASNKAGQKSSYNEQFF. The CDR3 DNA follows: TGTGCCAGCAACAAGGCAGGGCAAAAGAGCTCCTACAATGAGCAGTTCTTC.

A single count supports this clone. V is TRBV7-2 and J is TRBJ1-1; D may be TRBD1 (6 bases). The length of the CDR3 is 16 residues. Per germline, CDR1 SGHTA and CDR2 FQGNSA. V gave up 5 bases and J gave up 5 bases, with 21 bases separating them. The CDR3 loop reads CASSVRGGGILTEAFF. CDR3 coding DNA: TGTGCCAGCAGCGTCCGGGGGGGCGGGATCCTAACTGAAGCTTTCTTT.

The V and J genes are TRBV19 and TRBJ2-1; 7 bases line up with TRBD1. Losses at the gene ends were 5 bases for V and 0 bases for J; bases not matched to a gene: 13. CDR3 length: 18 amino acids. The germline gives CDR1 LNHDA, CDR2 SQIVND (reference sequence). The CDR3 DNA sequence: TGTGCCAGTAGTTCTGACAGGGTGAACCCTAGCTCCTACAATGAGCAGTTCTTC. This encodes CASSSDRVNPSSYNEQFF.

This clone was seen once. The V gene is TRBV4-1, the J gene TRBJ1-5; no clear D. Germline loops: CDR1 MGHRA, CDR2 YSYEKL. Between the trimmed V and J ends, which lost 0 bases and 6 bases, there was a span of 12 bases. The CDR3 length is 15 residues. The CDR3 nucleotides are TGCGCCAGCAGCCAAGATTTCGGCGGGCCTCAGCCCCAGCATTTT. Translating gives CASSQDFGGPQPQHF.

The chain links TRBV7-8 to TRBJ1-1; 7 bases are a match to TRBD1. The trim removed 3 bases at V and 8 bases at J, leaving 3 bases unmatched. The CDR3 spans 12 residues. Germline V gene sequence: CDR1 SGHVS, CDR2 FQNEAQ. The CDR3 loop is CASSLADREAFF. The CDR3 DNA follows: TGTGCCAGCAGCTTGGCGGACAGGGAAGCTTTCTTT. Based on the CDR3 plus reference TRBV7-8 and TRBJ1-1, the full variable domain is GAGVSQSPRYKVAKRGQDVALRCDPISGHVSLFWYQQALGQGPEFLTYFQNEAQLDKSGLPSDRFFAERPEGSVSTLKIQRTQQEDSAVYLCASSLADREAFFGQGTRLTVV.

The V call is TRBV7-2, the J call TRBJ2-2; 7 nucleotides align to TRBD2. The CDR3 spans 15 residues. V shed 5 bases, J shed 2 bases, and the junction held 5 bases outside the gene matches. CDR1 is SGHTA, CDR2 FQGNSA, per germline. CDR3 bases: TGTGCCAGCAGCCCGAGCGGGGCAAACACCGGGGAGCTGTTTTTT. Protein product: CASSPSGANTGELFF.

The chain recombines TRBV18 with TRBJ2-5; 10 nucleotides line up with TRBD1. The trim removed 2 bases at V and 7 bases at J, leaving 4 bases unmatched. The CDR3 extends over 14 amino acids. In germline, CDR1 is KGHSH, CDR2 LQKENI. CDR3 sequence: CASSPSGQGGTQYF. The CDR3 DNA follows: TGTGCCAGCTCACCATCAGGACAGGGGGGGACCCAGTACTTC.

This clone was seen a handful of times. The chain combines TRBV7-2 with TRBJ2-7; D might be TRBD2 (5 bases). Germline V lookup: CDR1 SGHTA, CDR2 FQGNSA. V dropped 0 bases and J dropped 0 bases, with 6 bases sitting between them. The CDR3 spans 14 residues. CDR3 nucleotide sequence: TGTGCCAGCAGCTTAGCCCGGGACTCCTACGAGCAGTACTTC. It encodes CASSLARDSYEQYF.

The gene calls are TRBV6-5 and TRBJ2-5; D is unclear. The CDR3 is made up of 13 amino acids. Germline V gene lookup returns CDR1 MNHEY and CDR2 SVGAGI. The V gene lost 7 bases and the J gene lost 5 bases, with 14 bases spanning the gap. The CDR3 coding sequence is TGTGCCAGCAAGTTGGAGCCAACGGAGACCCAGTACTTC. It yields the protein CASKLEPTETQYF.

The chain carries TRBV30 and TRBJ2-1; no clear D gene. Between the trimmed V and J ends, which lost 1 base and 6 bases, there was a span of 4 bases. In germline, CDR1 is GTSNPN, CDR2 SVGIG (reference sequence). The CDR3 totals 11 residues. CDR3 sequence reads: CAWSAFNEQFF. The DNA of the CDR3 is TGTGCCTGGAGTGCCTTCAATGAGCAGTTCTTC.

This clone came up a few times. The genes are TRBV19 and TRBJ1-6, with 7 bases lining up with TRBD1. The CDR3 has 14 residues. Trimming at V came to 3 bases and at J to 7 bases, leaving 3 bases not matched to a gene. Germline V gives CDR1 LNHDA, CDR2 SQIVND (reference sequence). The CDR3 region is CASSIAQGNSPLHF. CDR3 in DNA: TGTGCCAGTAGTATCGCACAGGGGAATTCACCCCTCCACTTT.

This clone has more than one count but fewer than ten. CDR3: CASSEEVRVEQYV. The CDR3 nucleotides are TGTGCCAGCAGTGAAGAGGTTAGGGTCGAGCAGTACGTC. This chain connects TRBV2 to TRBJ2-7; D call uncertain. The CDR3 has 13 amino acids. The germline V and J ends were trimmed by 1 base and 6 bases, with 10 bases remaining between them. CDR1 and CDR2 from the germline V gene are SNHLY and FYNNEI.

This clone was picked up a small number of times. The chain is built from TRBV6-6 and TRBJ1-1; D gene ambiguous. The CDR3 covers 12 residues. The V gene's germline CDR1 is MNHNY and CDR2 SVGAGI (reference sequence). Trimming shortened V by 5 bases and J by 4 bases, and 8 bases separated the two germline ends. The CDR3 DNA reads TGTGCCAGCAGTGTCGGGGTCACTGAAGCTTTCTTT. This encodes CASSVGVTEAFF.

This chain joins TRBV7-2 and TRBJ1-6, with TRBD1 as a possible D gene (6 bases). The CDR3 runs 14 residues. The V end was cut by 5 bases, the J end by 8 bases, with 13 bases between. CDR1 is SGHTA and CDR2 is FQGNSA in the germline V gene. CDR3 nucleotide sequence: TGTGCCAGCAGCCCCCGGAGGGGGGATTCACCCCTCCACTTT. This codes for CASSPRRGDSPLHF.

Here the CDR3 DNA reads TGTGCCAGCGCCCCCTCCGGGCCAAACACAGATACGCAGTATTTT. It yields the protein CASAPSGPNTDTQYF. This rearrangement joins TRBV7-9 to TRBJ2-3, with D uncertain. This CDR3 region has 15 residues. V was pared by 8 bases and J by 2 bases, with 17 bases between. Germline assignment: CDR1 SEHNR and CDR2 FQNEAQ (reference sequence).

This clone has just a few counts. The genes are TRBV6-5 and TRBJ1-5, with unresolved D. Trimming took 0 bases from V and 0 from J, leaving 6 bases between them. The germline V gene has CDR1 MNHEY and CDR2 SVGAGI. The CDR3 has 15 amino acids. The CDR3 bases are TGTGCCAGCAGTTACTCGAAAAGTAGCAATCAGCCCCAGCATTTT. This encodes CASSYSKSSNQPQHF.

The chain combines TRBV6-1 with TRBJ1-5; D is ambiguous. Deletions cut 3 bases from V and 2 bases from J, with 11 bases between. Germline CDR1 and CDR2: MNHNS and SASEGT. This CDR3 region has 15 residues. CDR3 DNA sequence: TGTGCCAGCAGTGACGACCTGATGGGCAATCAGCCCCAGCATTTT. Amino acid sequence: CASSDDLMGNQPQHF.

The V call is TRBV5-1, the J call TRBJ1-5; D uncertain. This CDR3 has 13 residues. Germline loops: CDR1 SGHRS, CDR2 YFSETQ. Trimming removed 2 bases at V and 5 bases at J, with 8 bases between. The CDR3 DNA reads as TGCGCCAGCAGCTTTGACGGAGATCAGCCCCAGCATTTT. Amino acids: CASSFDGDQPQHF.

This chain connects TRBV28 to TRBJ1-2; 11 bases line up with TRBD1. Trimming took 6 bases from V and 8 from J; bases not matched to a gene: 8. Per the germline V gene, CDR1 is MDHEN and CDR2 is SYDVKM. This CDR3 has 14 amino acids. CDR3 coding DNA: TGTGCCAGCAGCCGCGGACAGGGGGCGCGAGGCTACACCTTC. This translates into CASSRGQGARGYTF.

V is TRBV19 and J is TRBJ1-2, with D maybe TRBD1 (5 bases). Per the germline V gene, CDR1 is LNHDA and CDR2 is SQIVND (reference sequence). The CDR3 covers 14 residues. V was cut by 9 bases and J by 7 bases, with 21 bases left in between. As DNA, the CDR3 is TGTGCCAGCCTGGCCGCTGGGGGGGGATCTGGCTACACCTTC. It is translated as CASLAAGGGSGYTF.

V is TRBV7-8 and J is TRBJ2-4; D may be TRBD2 (5 bases). In germline, CDR1 is SGHVS, CDR2 FQNEAQ. Deletions cut 5 bases from V and 7 bases from J, with 12 bases between. This CDR3 is 13 amino acids long. The DNA of the CDR3 is TGTGCCAGCAGCCTCGGCTCGGGGAACATTCAGTACTTC. It encodes CASSLGSGNIQYF. Using reference TRBV7-8 and TRBJ2-4 for the parts outside the CDR3, the full variable domain is GAGVSQSPRYKVAKRGQDVALRCDPISGHVSLFWYQQALGQGPEFLTYFQNEAQLDKSGLPSDRFFAERPEGSVSTLKIQRTQQEDSAVYLCASSLGSGNIQYFGAGTRLSVL.